This paragraph reports one TCR beta chain. Its antigen is not identified. Donors were Caucasian adults residing in Nashville, Tennessee, USA. This sample is part of a study of shared clonotypes between healthy human individuals. Overall study findings and caveats: In general, naive subsets displayed greater estimated richness than memory subsets did. Sampling covered nothing but blood. Tissue TCR repertoires likely differ from those found in blood.

The germline gives CDR1 MGHDK, CDR2 SYGVNS. Trimming took off 3 bases at V and 7 bases at J, with 10 bases between the two ends. The CDR3 totals 13 residues. Assay used: immunoSEQ multiplex PCR; TCRdb lists only in-frame clones, some missing. The sample yields about 2 million clones, 85% to 95% seen once. The rearrangement joins TRBV25-1 to TRBJ1-5; D unresolved. The clonotype comes from a young man in good health. Sequenced: naive CD4+ T cells sorted from blood. This sample's subset: CD45RA+ positively selected. The CDR3 protein is CASSDTGGQPQHF. The CDR3 DNA sequence: TGTGCCAGCAGTGATACGGGAGGGCAGCCCCAGCATTTT.